The source of this T cell receptor (beta chain) is a study of CD8 T cells in Susac syndrome. V gave up 0 bases and J gave up 11 bases, with 19 bases separating them. In germline, CDR1 is SEHNR, CDR2 FQNEAQ (reference sequence). The CDR3 consists of 15 residues. With random hexamers, roughly 0.5 to 1 ug RNA was reverse transcribed. TCRdb fed the immunoSEQ multiplex PCR reads into MiXCR, producing one record per CDR3 protein. Altogether around 230,000 distinct CDR3 sequences are present, about 96% being singletons, with the ten largest covering 0.1%. What was sequenced was CD4+ T cells from PBMCs. This chain links TRBV7-9 with TRBJ1-1; D might be TRBD1 (6 bases). This sequence was found in a human donor with Susac syndrome. CDR3 in DNA: TGTGCCAGCAGCTTAGCGGCGGGAGGGGGAACGGTGGCTTTCTTT. The encoded protein is CASSLAAGGGTVAFF.